These T cell receptor beta chains were read from a single sample in a study of tumor-infiltrating lymphocytes in primary liver carcinoma. A single record per CDR3 protein comes from TCRdb applying MiXCR to the multiplex PCR reads. The table has about 22,000 distinct CDR3 sequences, 75% to 80% seen once. Sequenced sample: liver tumor tissue from sampling region 1. Every receptor here comes from a woman aged 30 to 39 with primary liver carcinoma and hepatitis B virus infection. Each CDR3 is given with its conserved first and last residue. A D gene is named only where the DNA matches it firmly. Clone size is shown for a subset of rows, as once, few, many or a class of expanded clone.

clone_size: .
j_call: TRBJ1-1
v_call: TRBV4-2
d_call: .
cdr3_nt: TGTGACAGCAGCACCGCCGAGGGGAGAGGGAACACTGAAGCTTTCTTT
cdr3_aa: CDSSTAEGRGNTEAFF

clone_size: .
j_call: TRBJ2-1
v_call: TRBV9
d_call: TRBD1
cdr3_nt: TGTGCCAGCTGCGTAGGGGGCTCCCCCTACAACGAGCAGTTCTTC
cdr3_aa: CASCVGGSPYNEQFF

clone_size: .
j_call: TRBJ1-6
v_call: TRBV28
d_call: .
cdr3_nt: TGTGCCAGCACTGGACTGTCCGGAGCTTCACCCCTCCGCTTT
cdr3_aa: CASTGLSGASPLRF

clone_size: many
j_call: TRBJ2-7
v_call: TRBV18
d_call: .
cdr3_nt: TGTGCCAGCTCACCACCCTGGCAGGGAGACTACGAGCAGTACTTC
cdr3_aa: CASSPPWQGDYEQYF

clone_size: .
j_call: TRBJ1-6
v_call: TRBV11-2
d_call: .
cdr3_nt: TGTGCCGGCCCCATAACCCAGGGGACTAATTCACCCATCCACTTT
cdr3_aa: CAGPITQGTNSPIHF

clone_size: .
j_call: TRBJ2-4
v_call: TRBV6-1
d_call: TRBD1
cdr3_nt: TGTGCCAGCAGTGCCACAGGGGGGTTCGGCAAAAACATTCAGTGCTTC
cdr3_aa: CASSATGGFGKNIQCF

clone_size: once
j_call: TRBJ2-7
v_call: TRBV10-3
d_call: .
cdr3_nt: TGTACCACCAGTGCCCCCGATATCTGGTCCTACGAGCAGTACTTC
cdr3_aa: CTTSAPDIWSYEQYF

clone_size: .
j_call: TRBJ2-7
v_call: TRBV28
d_call: TRBD1
cdr3_nt: TGTGCCAGCAGTCTGGTGAGGGGGCGTAACGAGCTGTACTTC
cdr3_aa: CASSLVRGRNELYF

clone_size: .
j_call: TRBJ2-7
v_call: TRBV6-2/TRBV6-3
d_call: TRBD1
cdr3_nt: TGTGCCAGCAGAGAGTGGACAGGTCCAGCCTACGAGCAGTACTTC
cdr3_aa: CASREWTGPAYEQYF

clone_size: .
j_call: TRBJ2-7
v_call: TRBV5-1
d_call: .
cdr3_nt: TGCGCCAAGACACCACAGGCCGCTTCCTACGAGCAGTACTTC
cdr3_aa: CAKTPQAASYEQYF

clone_size: .
j_call: TRBJ2-3
v_call: TRBV12-3/TRBV12-4
d_call: .
cdr3_nt: TGTGCCAGCAGTTCTGGCCATGATAGGCAGTATTTT
cdr3_aa: CASSSGHDRQYF

clone_size: .
j_call: TRBJ2-7
v_call: TRBV11-2
d_call: .
cdr3_nt: TGTGTCGGCAGCCACCTCGGGATAGGGGGCGAGCAGTACTTC
cdr3_aa: CVGSHLGIGGEQYF

clone_size: .
j_call: TRBJ2-3
v_call: TRBV11-2
d_call: TRBD2
cdr3_nt: TGTGCCAACAGCGCGGGACTACCGGGTATTGTTGATATGCAGTATTTT
cdr3_aa: CANSAGLPGIVDMQYF

clone_size: .
j_call: TRBJ1-2
v_call: TRBV11-2
d_call: .
cdr3_nt: TGTGCCAGCACCCTGGGGGGGGGTGAAGGCTACACCTTC
cdr3_aa: CASTLGGGEGYTF

clone_size: many
j_call: TRBJ2-7
v_call: TRBV11-2
d_call: .
cdr3_nt: TGTGCCAGCAGCTTAACTGACACTGCCTACGAGCAGTACTTC
cdr3_aa: CASSLTDTAYEQYF

clone_size: .
j_call: TRBJ2-3
v_call: TRBV11-2
d_call: TRBD2
cdr3_nt: TGTGCCAGCAGTGCGGGACTAGCGGATATTTTTGATACGCAGTATTTT
cdr3_aa: CASSAGLADIFDTQYF

clone_size: .
j_call: TRBJ1-5
v_call: TRBV6-2/TRBV6-3
d_call: .
cdr3_nt: TGTGCCAGCAGTACGGCCGCAGGTATTCAGCACCAGCATTTT
cdr3_aa: CASSTAAGIQHQHF

clone_size: many
j_call: TRBJ2-1
v_call: TRBV29-1
d_call: .
cdr3_nt: TGCAGCGTGCCCAGGGGAAATGAGCAGTTCTTC
cdr3_aa: CSVPRGNEQFF

clone_size: .
j_call: TRBJ2-1
v_call: TRBV4-3
d_call: .
cdr3_nt: TGCGTCAGCAGCCAGGATGCGGGAAACTCCTACAATGAGCAGTTCTTC
cdr3_aa: CVSSQDAGNSYNEQFF

clone_size: .
j_call: TRBJ1-2
v_call: TRBV11-2
d_call: .
cdr3_nt: TGTGACTGCACTCAGGGGTGGGGTGGAGGCTACACCTTC
cdr3_aa: CDCTQGWGGGYTF

clone_size: .
j_call: TRBJ2-3
v_call: TRBV11-2
d_call: .
cdr3_nt: TGTGCAAGCAGCTTAGTTGAGAGCACAGATACGCAGTATTTT
cdr3_aa: CASSLVESTDTQYF

clone_size: .
j_call: TRBJ1-2
v_call: TRBV11-2
d_call: .
cdr3_nt: TGTGCCTGCAGTTTAAGGGAAGCTAACTATTGCTACACCTTC
cdr3_aa: CACSLREANYCYTF

clone_size: .
j_call: TRBJ2-2
v_call: TRBV9
d_call: .
cdr3_nt: TGTGCCAGCAACACCCACCCCCAAACGGGGAACACCAGGGAGCTGTTTTTT
cdr3_aa: CASNTHPQTGNTRELFF

clone_size: .
j_call: TRBJ2-5
v_call: TRBV10-3
d_call: .
cdr3_nt: TGTGCCATCTGTGAGTCGGCTACCAGAGAAGAGACCCGGTACTTC
cdr3_aa: CAICESATREETRYF

clone_size: .
j_call: TRBJ1-1
v_call: TRBV5-5
d_call: .
cdr3_nt: TGTGCGAGCATCTTAGACTTGAAGACTGAAGCTTTCTTT
cdr3_aa: CASILDLKTEAFF

clone_size: .
j_call: TRBJ2-3
v_call: TRBV7-8
d_call: TRBD2
cdr3_nt: TGTGCCAGCAGCTCAGGATCGGGAGGGCCTTGCGATACGCAGTATTTT
cdr3_aa: CASSSGSGGPCDTQYF

clone_size: once
j_call: TRBJ2-2
v_call: TRBV5-1
d_call: TRBD1
cdr3_nt: TGCGCAAGTAGCTTGGGTCACCGGGACAGGGCCCTGGCCGGGGAGCTGTTTTTT
cdr3_aa: CASSLGHRDRALAGELFF

clone_size: few
j_call: TRBJ2-7
v_call: TRBV4-3
d_call: TRBD1
cdr3_nt: TGCGCCAGCAGCCAAGATCTATGGACAGGGCGTGAGCAGTACTTC
cdr3_aa: CASSQDLWTGREQYF

clone_size: .
j_call: TRBJ2-1
v_call: TRBV11-2
d_call: TRBD2
cdr3_nt: TGTGCCATCTCATTTAGAAGCGGGAGAGTGGGCGATGAGCAGTTCTTC
cdr3_aa: CAISFRSGRVGDEQFF

clone_size: .
j_call: TRBJ1-1
v_call: TRBV30
d_call: .
cdr3_nt: TGTGCCTGGGCGAACGGACGGGGTTACACTGAAGCTTTCTTT
cdr3_aa: CAWANGRGYTEAFF

clone_size: .
j_call: TRBJ2-2
v_call: TRBV28
d_call: .
cdr3_nt: TGTGCCAGCAGTACAAAGACAGGCCCGAACATCGGGGAGCTGTTATTT
cdr3_aa: CASSTKTGPNIGELLF

clone_size: .
j_call: TRBJ2-3
v_call: TRBV11-2
d_call: TRBD2
cdr3_nt: TGTGCCCGCAGCGCGGGACTAGCGGGTATTGTTGATATGCAGTGTTTT
cdr3_aa: CARSAGLAGIVDMQCF

clone_size: few
j_call: TRBJ2-1
v_call: TRBV6-5
d_call: .
cdr3_nt: TGTGCCTGCAGTTACCATCGCGAGCAGTTCTTC
cdr3_aa: CACSYHREQFF

clone_size: medium-sized
j_call: TRBJ2-1
v_call: TRBV6-5
d_call: .
cdr3_nt: TGTGCCAGCAGTTTCTTTGGCAACTCCTACAATGAGCAGTTCTTC
cdr3_aa: CASSFFGNSYNEQFF

clone_size: .
j_call: TRBJ2-4
v_call: TRBV6-1
d_call: .
cdr3_nt: TGTGCCACTTGTGGGCGGAGGGTCCCTGTAGCAAAAAACATTCAGTACTTC
cdr3_aa: CATCGRRVPVAKNIQYF

clone_size: .
j_call: TRBJ2-5
v_call: TRBV11-2
d_call: TRBD2
cdr3_nt: TGTGCCAGCTGCCAAACTCCTGGCGGGGGGAAGGAGACCCAGTACTTC
cdr3_aa: CASCQTPGGGKETQYF

clone_size: .
j_call: TRBJ2-3
v_call: TRBV11-3
d_call: .
cdr3_nt: TGTGCCAGCAGCTCTAAGGACACAGATACGCAGTATTTT
cdr3_aa: CASSSKDTDTQYF

clone_size: .
j_call: TRBJ2-2
v_call: TRBV11-2
d_call: .
cdr3_nt: TGTGCCAGCAGCTTAGATCGGACTGTAATCGGGGTACTGTTTTTT
cdr3_aa: CASSLDRTVIGVLFF

clone_size: many
j_call: TRBJ2-7
v_call: TRBV20-1
d_call: .
cdr3_nt: TGCAGTGCTCCCGACCTCCAACCCTACGAGCAGTACTTC
cdr3_aa: CSAPDLQPYEQYF

clone_size: .
j_call: TRBJ1-3
v_call: TRBV10-3
d_call: .
cdr3_nt: TGTGCCATCAGTGAGTCAGTTCCTGGAGACTCCATATATTTT
cdr3_aa: CAISESVPGDSIYF

clone_size: .
j_call: TRBJ2-1
v_call: TRBV10-3
d_call: .
cdr3_nt: TGTGTCATCAGTCCCAGGGCGACCCCGGATGAGCAGTTCTTT
cdr3_aa: CVISPRATPDEQFF

clone_size: .
j_call: TRBJ2-3
v_call: TRBV7-9
d_call: TRBD2
cdr3_nt: TGTGCCAGCAGCCTATCACTAGCGGGAGTCACAGATACGCGGTATTTT
cdr3_aa: CASSLSLAGVTDTRYF

clone_size: .
j_call: TRBJ1-5
v_call: TRBV5-6
d_call: .
cdr3_nt: TGTGCCAGCAGCACAGAGGGCAGCAATCGGCCCCAACATTTT
cdr3_aa: CASSTEGSNRPQHF

clone_size: .
j_call: TRBJ1-2
v_call: TRBV6-1
d_call: .
cdr3_nt: TGTGCTAGCGGTGAACGGCTACTGGTCCTTAGATCTAACTATGGCTACACCTTC
cdr3_aa: CASGERLLVLRSNYGYTF